This T cell receptor (beta chain) was captured in a study of T cells in localized non-small cell lung cancer. Points from the study as a whole: Compared with tumor, uninvolved adjacent lung displayed greater T cell clonality, ranking highest overall.

About this clone itself: The target antigen is unknown.

J was trimmed by 8 bases and V by 5 bases; bases with no gene match: 5. CDR3 length: 12 residues. Germline V gene lookup returns CDR1 SGDLS and CDR2 YYNGEE. The table came from immunoSEQ multiplex PCR; TCRdb's copy has only in-frame clones and leaves some out. This table holds 2,000 to 3,000 clones, roughly 30% found once. This TCR derives from a man aged 40-75 years with stage II lung adenocarcinoma. The chain recombines TRBV9 with TRBJ2-3, with 7 positions matching TRBD2. Sequencing used lung tumor tissue, obtained before any cancer treatment. Here the CDR3 DNA reads TGTGCCAGCAGTTTTGGGGAGGGTACGCAGTATTTT. The encoded protein is CASSFGEGTQYF.